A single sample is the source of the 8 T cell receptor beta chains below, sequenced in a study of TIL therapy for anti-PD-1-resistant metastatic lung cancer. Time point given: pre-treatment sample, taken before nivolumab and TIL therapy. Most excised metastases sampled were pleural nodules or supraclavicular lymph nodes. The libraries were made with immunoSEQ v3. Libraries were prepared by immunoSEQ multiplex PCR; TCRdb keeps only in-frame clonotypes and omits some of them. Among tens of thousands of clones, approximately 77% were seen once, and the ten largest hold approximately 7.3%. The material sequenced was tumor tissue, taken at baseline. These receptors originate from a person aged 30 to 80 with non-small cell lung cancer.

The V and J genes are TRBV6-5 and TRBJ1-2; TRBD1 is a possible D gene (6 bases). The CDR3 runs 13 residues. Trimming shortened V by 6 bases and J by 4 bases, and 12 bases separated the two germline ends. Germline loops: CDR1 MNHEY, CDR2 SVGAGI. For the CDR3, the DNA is TGTGCCAGCAGAATACAGGGAGGCTATGGCTACACCTTC. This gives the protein CASRIQGGYGYTF.

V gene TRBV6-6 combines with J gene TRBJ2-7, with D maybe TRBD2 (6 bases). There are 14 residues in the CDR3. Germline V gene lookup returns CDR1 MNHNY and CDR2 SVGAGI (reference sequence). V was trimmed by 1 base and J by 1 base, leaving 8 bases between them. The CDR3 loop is CASSYYRGSYEQYF. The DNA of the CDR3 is TGTGCCAGCAGTTACTACCGGGGGTCCTACGAGCAGTACTTC.

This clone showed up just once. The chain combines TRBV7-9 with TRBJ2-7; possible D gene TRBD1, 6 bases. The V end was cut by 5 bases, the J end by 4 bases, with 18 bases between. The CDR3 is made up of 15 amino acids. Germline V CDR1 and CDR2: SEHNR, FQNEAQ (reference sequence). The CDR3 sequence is CASSQTWTDKYEQYF. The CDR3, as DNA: TGTGCCAGCAGCCAGACCTGGACAGATAAGTACGAGCAGTACTTC.

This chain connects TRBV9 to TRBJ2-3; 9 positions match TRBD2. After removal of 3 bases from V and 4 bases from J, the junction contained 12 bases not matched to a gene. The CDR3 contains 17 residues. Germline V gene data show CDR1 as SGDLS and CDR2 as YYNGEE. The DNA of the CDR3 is TGTGCCAGCAGCGCAACATCTAGCGGGGAATTGGCAGATACGCAGTATTTT. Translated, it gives CASSATSSGELADTQYF.

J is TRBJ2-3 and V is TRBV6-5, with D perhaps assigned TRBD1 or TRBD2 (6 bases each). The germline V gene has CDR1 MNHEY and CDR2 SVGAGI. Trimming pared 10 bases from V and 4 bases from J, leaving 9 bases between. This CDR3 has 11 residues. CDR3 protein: CAIRGADTQYF. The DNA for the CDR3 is TGTGCCATTAGGGGGGCAGATACGCAGTATTTT.

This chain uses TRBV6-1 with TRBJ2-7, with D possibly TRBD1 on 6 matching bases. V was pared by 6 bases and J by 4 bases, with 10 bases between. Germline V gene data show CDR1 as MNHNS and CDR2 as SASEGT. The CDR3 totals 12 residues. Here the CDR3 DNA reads TGTGCCAGCAGGAGGACAGAGTACGAGCAGTACTTC. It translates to CASRRTEYEQYF.

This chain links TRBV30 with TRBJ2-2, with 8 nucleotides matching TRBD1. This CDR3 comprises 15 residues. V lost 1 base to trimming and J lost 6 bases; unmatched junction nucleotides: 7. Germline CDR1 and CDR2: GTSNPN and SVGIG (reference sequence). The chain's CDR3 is CAWSASTGVAGELFF. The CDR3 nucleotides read TGTGCCTGGAGTGCTTCGACAGGGGTTGCCGGGGAGCTGTTTTTT.

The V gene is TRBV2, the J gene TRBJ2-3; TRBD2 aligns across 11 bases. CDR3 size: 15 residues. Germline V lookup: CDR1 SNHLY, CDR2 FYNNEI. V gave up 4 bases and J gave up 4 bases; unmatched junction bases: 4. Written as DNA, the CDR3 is TGTGCCAGCAGTGGTAGCGGGGGGGCTGCAGATACGCAGTATTTT. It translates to CASSGSGGAADTQYF.